The T cell receptor (beta chain) under discussion was sequenced for a study of T cells in Graves' hyperthyroidism and ophthalmopathy. In the study overall: The initial diagnosis was the point when peripheral blood was collected, ahead of any treatment. Overall study findings and caveats: For ophthalmopathy, model prediction preceded onset by a median approximately 6 months. Stable hyperthyroidism was separated from ophthalmopathy by a model based on 13 V-J features.

This clonotype has ten or more counts. The antigen is not known. The germline CDR1 and CDR2 sequences are LNHDA and SQIVND (reference sequence). V lost 3 bases, J lost 7 bases, and 4 bases stayed unmatched. The CDR3 loop spans 13 amino acids. The study left out patients who had uncontrolled infection, other autoimmune disease, pregnancy or lactation. TCR beta CDR3 sequences were amplified from RNA transcripts. Researchers ran a first-round RT-PCR on the TCR CDR3 using the HTBI primer set. Each CDR3 protein is one row after TCRdb ran MiXCR on the multiplex PCR reads. The sample shows hundreds of thousands of distinct CDR3 sequences, approximately 14% of them seen only once.

This rearrangement joins TRBV19 to TRBJ1-1; 8 nucleotides line up with TRBD1. Sample: blood. The receptor was derived from a woman aged 45-59 years with Graves' ophthalmopathy. In DNA, the CDR3 is TGTGCCAGTAGTATTAGAACAGGGGGTGAAGCTTTCTTT. Encoded protein: CASSIRTGGEAFF.